The 19 T cell receptor beta chains listed next were all sequenced from one sample in a study of blood T cell repertoires in COVID-19. The method was immunoSEQ multiplex PCR; TCRdb's version includes in-frame clones alone and lacks a portion of them. Here the sample spans some 350,000 clones, approximately 89% being singletons. Material for sequencing was PBMCs or T cells enriched from blood (not recorded which). Every receptor here comes from a woman between 25 and 40 years old who had recovered from COVID-19.

This chain links TRBV7-2 with TRBJ1-2; TRBD1 matches 9 bases. After removal of 3 bases from V and 4 bases from J, the junction contained 6 bases not matched to a gene. This CDR3 is 15 amino acids long. Germline V gene sequence: CDR1 SGHTA, CDR2 FQGNSA. The CDR3 nucleotides read TGTGCCAGCAGCTTTCCGGGACAGGGACCCTATGGCTACACCTTC. Amino acid sequence: CASSFPGQGPYGYTF.

J is TRBJ1-4 and V is TRBV28, with D perhaps matching TRBD1 (5 bases). Germline lookup yields CDR1 MDHEN and CDR2 SYDVKM. This CDR3 has 14 amino acids. Deletions cut 5 bases from V and 8 bases from J, with 15 bases between. CDR3 loop: CASSTPGRGEKLFF. Written as DNA, the CDR3 is TGTGCCAGCAGTACCCCAGGGCGGGGGGAAAAACTGTTTTTT.

This clone was seen just once. This rearrangement joins TRBV20-1 to TRBJ1-1; 7 bases are shared with TRBD1. The ends lost 3 bases at V and 4 bases at J; junction bases unmatched: 5. Looked up from germline, CDR1 is DFQATT and CDR2 is SNEGSKA (reference sequence). The CDR3 is made up of 13 amino acids. The CDR3 region has the DNA TGCAGTGCTAGTAAGGGGGCAATCACTGAAGCTTTCTTT. Protein product: CSASKGAITEAFF.

The chain recombines TRBV5-1 with TRBJ2-7; 9 bases map to TRBD1. The CDR3 has 14 residues. Germline CDR1 SGHRS, CDR2 YFSETQ. V dropped 4 bases and J dropped 4; count of bases not matched to a gene: 6. CDR3 nucleotide sequence: TGCGCCAGCAGCACTTCGACAGGGGGGTACGAGCAGTACTTC. This sequence encodes CASSTSTGGYEQYF.

The chain uses TRBV6-2 or TRBV6-3 and TRBJ2-3; possibly TRBD1 for D (5 bases). The germline CDR1 and CDR2 sequences are MNHEY and SVGEGT. The V gene lost 5 bases and the J gene lost 4 bases, with 13 bases spanning the gap. The CDR3 runs 14 residues. CDR3 residues: CASSRDQGADTQYF. As DNA, the CDR3 is TGTGCCAGCAGTCGCGACCAGGGTGCAGATACGCAGTATTTT.

The chain recombines TRBV7-2 with TRBJ2-1, with D perhaps matching TRBD1 (6 bases). V was clipped by 3 bases and J by 9 bases, with 12 bases between them. Germline V gives CDR1 SGHTA, CDR2 FQGNSA. This CDR3 has 13 amino acids. DNA of the CDR3: TGTGCCAGCAGCTTCCGACAGGTGGGTGAGCAGTTCTTC. This translates into CASSFRQVGEQFF.

The gene calls are TRBV12-3 or TRBV12-4 and TRBJ1-2; D is uncertain. The CDR3 spans 13 residues. With 3 bases removed from V and 2 bases from J, the gap between germline ends came to 7 bases. The CDR3: CASSFTENYGYTF. In DNA, the CDR3 is TGTGCCAGCAGTTTCACAGAGAACTATGGCTACACCTTC.

This chain uses TRBV6-5 with TRBJ1-6, with D maybe TRBD1 (6 bases). Germline values: CDR1 MNHEY, CDR2 SVGAGI. The CDR3 extends over 14 amino acids. Trimming shortened V by 3 bases and J by 8 bases, and 11 bases separated the two germline ends. The CDR3 region is CASSYQQGDSPLHF. The CDR3 DNA follows: TGTGCCAGCAGTTATCAACAGGGAGATTCACCCCTCCACTTT.

The CDR3 coding sequence is TGTGCCAGCAGCTGGGACAGGGGGGACACCGGGGAGCTGTTTTTT. Amino acid sequence: CASSWDRGDTGELFF. The rearrangement uses TRBV5-4 and TRBJ2-2, with TRBD1 identical over 11 bases. This CDR3 is built from 15 residues. J was trimmed by 3 bases and V by 3 bases; bases with no gene match: 1. Germline V gene data show CDR1 as SGHNT and CDR2 as YYREEE (reference sequence).

The chain joins TRBV10-2 to TRBJ2-1; TRBD2 agrees at 8 bases. After removal of 0 bases from V and 7 bases from J, the junction contained 5 bases not matched to a gene. Germline loops: CDR1 WSHSY, CDR2 SAAADI. The CDR3 is made up of 15 amino acids. The CDR3 loop is CASSESAGAWNEQFF. CDR3 coding DNA: TGCGCCAGCAGTGAGTCAGCGGGGGCGTGGAATGAGCAGTTCTTC.

The chain has TRBV27 and TRBJ2-2, with TRBD2 matching over 8 bases. From germline, CDR1 is MNHEY and CDR2 SMNVEV (reference sequence). With V trimmed by 2 bases and J by 6 bases, 8 bases remained unmatched. The CDR3 is made up of 16 amino acids. The CDR3: CASSLRSGGPPGELFF. CDR3 nucleotide sequence: TGTGCCAGCAGTTTAAGGAGCGGGGGCCCGCCCGGGGAGCTGTTTTTT.

The J gene is TRBJ1-2, the V gene TRBV5-4; D may be TRBD1 (6 bases). This CDR3 is 13 amino acids long. Germline lookup yields CDR1 SGHNT and CDR2 YYREEE (reference sequence). The germline V and J ends were trimmed by 0 bases and 6 bases, with 9 bases remaining between them. This chain's CDR3 is CASSLAGADGYTF. As DNA, the CDR3 is TGTGCCAGCAGCTTGGCAGGGGCAGATGGCTACACCTTC.

Comment on this clone: Its ends do not fully match the called genes, so a read error is possible. The gene calls are TRBV28 and TRBJ1-1, with 9 bases identical to TRBD1. This CDR3 has 13 residues. Germline lookup yields CDR1 MDHEN and CDR2 SYDVKM. CDR3 in amino acids: CASSSPLRQGEVF. The CDR3, as DNA: TGTGCCAGCAGTTCGCCGCTTCGACAGGGGGAAGTCTTT.

V gene TRBV6-5 combines with J gene TRBJ1-6; 9 nucleotides match TRBD1. V shed 5 bases, J shed 13 bases, and the junction held 9 bases outside the gene matches. The CDR3 has 14 residues. CDR1 and CDR2 (germline): MNHEY, SVGAGI. The CDR3 protein is CASSNLRQGDPLHF. Here the CDR3 DNA reads TGTGCCAGCAGTAACCTAAGACAGGGGGATCCCCTCCACTTT.

This clone was detected a few times. This chain joins TRBV7-9 and TRBJ1-2, with D unresolved. Germline V gives CDR1 SEHNR, CDR2 FQNEAQ (reference sequence). The CDR3 has 14 amino acids. Between the trimmed V and J ends, which lost 5 bases and 4 bases, there was a span of 14 bases. The CDR3: CASSAAGLGYGYTF. Here the CDR3 DNA reads TGTGCCAGCAGCGCCGCGGGGTTAGGCTATGGCTACACCTTC.

The chain couples TRBV28 to TRBJ2-3; D is uncertain. The germline V gene has CDR1 MDHEN and CDR2 SYDVKM. The CDR3 totals 13 residues. V was pared by 5 bases and J by 6 bases, with 12 bases between. Here the CDR3 reads CASSGQNQDTQYF. In nucleotides, the CDR3 is TGTGCCAGCAGTGGGCAAAATCAGGATACGCAGTATTTT.

The V and J genes are TRBV25-1 and TRBJ2-5; no firm D call. The CDR3 loop spans 11 amino acids. Germline lookup yields CDR1 MGHDK and CDR2 SYGVNS. Trimming removed 6 bases at V and 2 bases at J, with 4 bases between. The CDR3 nucleotides read TGTGCCAGCAGCTTTCAAGAGACCCAGTACTTC. Its protein product is CASSFQETQYF. The entire variable domain, with the rest obtained from reference TRBV25-1 and TRBJ2-5, is as follows: EADIYQTPRYLVIGTGKKITLECSQTMGHDKMYWYQQDPGMELHLIHYSYGVNSTEKGDLSSESTVSRIRTEHFPLTLESARPSHTSQYLCASSFQETQYFGPGTRLLVL.

The chain carries TRBV5-5 and TRBJ2-5; 8 nucleotides match TRBD2. This CDR3 comprises 19 residues. The trim removed 4 bases at V and 4 bases at J, leaving 21 bases unmatched. The germline V gene encodes CDR1 SGHKS and CDR2 YYEKEE (reference sequence). The CDR3 reads CASSPPPGGPGLGVETQYF. CDR3 bases: TGTGCCAGCAGCCCGCCGCCGGGGGGGCCGGGATTAGGGGTAGAGACCCAGTACTTC.

The V call is TRBV6-5, the J call TRBJ1-1; D not resolved. There are 12 residues in the CDR3. The V and J ends lost 6 bases and 2 bases respectively, with 7 bases between them. CDR1 and CDR2 from the germline V gene are MNHEY and SVGAGI. CDR3 amino acids: CASSPLNTEAFF. CDR3 in DNA: TGTGCCAGCAGCCCACTTAACACTGAAGCTTTCTTT.